The 9 T cell receptor beta chains reported below all come from one sample, sequenced in a study of T-cell memory formation after mild COVID-19. One entry per CDR3 protein results from TCRdb running MiXCR on the 5' RACE reads. The repertoire holds 380,000 or so distinct CDR3 sequences, 14% seen once, with around a fifth in the top ten. Source material: PBMCs or a T cell subset sorted from them (not recorded which). The receptors here all came from a man aged 18-30 years who had mild COVID-19 (a few samples of this study predate the infection). Cell type and time point are not known.

The V and J genes are TRBV6-5 and TRBJ1-2; no clear D. V was clipped by 5 bases and J by 8 bases, with 9 bases between them. Germline CDR1 and CDR2: MNHEY and SVGAGI. This CDR3 has 11 residues. As DNA, the CDR3 is TGTGCCAGCAGTACCGGGTGGGGCTACACCTTC. It yields the protein CASSTGWGYTF.

V usage is TRBV7-8 and J usage is TRBJ2-5; D possibly uses TRBD1 or TRBD2 (6 bases each). V gave up 5 bases and J gave up 1 base, with 14 bases separating them. The germline CDR1 and CDR2 sequences are SGHVS and FQNEAQ. The CDR3 is made up of 15 amino acids. CDR3 sequence reads: CASSTRGGFQETQYF. The CDR3 bases are TGTGCCAGCAGCACCCGAGGGGGGTTCCAAGAGACCCAGTACTTC.

The chain couples TRBV7-9 to TRBJ1-1; the D gene is possibly TRBD1 (5 bases). This CDR3 has 15 residues. V was pared by 6 bases and J by 0 bases, with 14 bases between. Looked up from germline, CDR1 is SEHNR and CDR2 is FQNEAQ (reference sequence). In nucleotides, the CDR3 is TGTGCCAGCAGGGGGGTGTTAGACATGAACACTGAAGCTTTCTTT. Translated: CASRGVLDMNTEAFF. The variable domain in full, with the rest retrieved from reference TRBV7-9 and TRBJ1-1, is DTGVSQNPRHKITKRGQNVTFRCDPISEHNRLYWYRQTLGQGPEFLTYFQNEAQLEKSRLLSDRFSAERPKGSFSTLEIQRTEQGDSAMYLCASRGVLDMNTEAFFGQGTRLTVV.

The chain combines TRBV29-1 with TRBJ2-1; tentatively, D is TRBD1 (5 bases). The CDR3 covers 16 residues. The V and J ends lost 0 bases and 3 bases respectively, with 15 bases between them. Germline assignment: CDR1 SQVTM and CDR2 ANQGSEA. The CDR3 region is CSVEDQGQKDYNEQFF. CDR3 sequence (DNA): TGCAGCGTTGAAGATCAAGGACAAAAAGACTACAATGAGCAGTTCTTC.

This chain uses TRBV18 with TRBJ1-1; tentatively, D is TRBD1 (5 bases). Trimming cost V 3 bases and J 5 bases, with 16 bases left between them. Per the germline V gene, CDR1 is KGHSH and CDR2 is LQKENI. CDR3 length: 15 amino acids. CDR3 DNA sequence: TGTGCCAGCTCACCGGGCGGGGGGGGATGGACTGAAGCTTTCTTT. It codes for CASSPGGGGWTEAFF.

In its sample, this clonotype was seen a few times. A read error is possible here, since a much larger clone lies one base away. The CDR3 region is CASRSAEWSSYDQYF. In DNA form, the CDR3 reads TGTGCCAGCAGGTCCGCGGAGTGGAGCTCCTACGACCAGTACTTC. The chain couples TRBV7-9 to TRBJ2-7; no reliable D call. This CDR3 is 15 amino acids long. Looked up from germline, CDR1 is SEHNR and CDR2 is FQNEAQ (reference sequence).

About this clonotype itself: A much bigger clone sits one base away, suggesting this may be a read error. V usage is TRBV5-1 and J usage is TRBJ2-7; the D call may be TRBD1 or TRBD2 (6 bases each). This CDR3 region has 14 residues. From germline, CDR1 is SGHRS and CDR2 YFSETQ. This chain's CDR3 is CARSLEGGSYEQYV. The CDR3 nucleotides read TGCGCCAGAAGCTTGGAGGGGGGCTCCTACGAGCAGTACGTC.

Many counts were recorded for this clonotype. This rearrangement joins TRBV7-9 to TRBJ1-2; no clear D gene. CDR3 length: 12 amino acids. The germline V gene encodes CDR1 SEHNR and CDR2 FQNEAQ (reference sequence). V lost 4 bases and J lost 7, with 10 bases in between. The CDR3 loop is CASSWRGSGYTF. The DNA for the CDR3 is TGTGCCAGCAGCTGGCGTGGAAGTGGCTACACCTTC.

J is TRBJ2-5 and V is TRBV6-2 or TRBV6-3; 8 bases match TRBD2. CDR3 length: 13 amino acids. J gave up 5 bases and V 10 bases, and 9 bases lay outside the gene matches. Per germline, CDR1 MNHEY and CDR2 SVGEGT. For the CDR3, the DNA is TGTGCCACCGCGGGGGGTCATGAGGAGACCCAGTACTTC. This encodes CATAGGHEETQYF.